By sample fraction, the clone carrying this T cell receptor (beta chain) is medium-sized. Its specificity is not known. This sample was included in a study of naive and memory T cell subsets. CMV status came from CD4+ T cell IFNgamma after overnight CMV lysate stimulation of fresh PBMCs. Both TRBC1 and TRBC2 were covered by a beta constant-region primer of two equimolar oligonucleotides. The ligated cDNA underwent four PCR rounds using SP2 and nested alpha and beta constant-region primers. In TCRdb, the UMI-ligation and nested PCR reads were re-called with MiXCR into one record per CDR3 protein. In the table there are 15,000 or so distinct CDR3 sequences, about 9% of which are singletons. Study-wide findings and caveats: In CD4 and CD8 cells, diversity dropped from naive through EMRA.

Germline CDR1 is SGHDN and CDR2 is FVKESK. This CDR3 contains 15 residues. V was pared by 0 bases and J by 2 bases, with 8 bases between. The sequenced sample was central memory CD8+ T cells from blood. The receptor was derived from a human donor in good health. The chain employs TRBV14 and TRBJ2-4; D gene unclear. The CDR3 coding sequence is TGTGCCAGCAGCCAAGATGGAAAGACCAAAAACATTCAGTACTTC. Translated, it gives CASSQDGKTKNIQYF.